The 15 T cell receptor beta chains presented below share a single source sample, sequenced in a study of blood T cell repertoires in COVID-19. Clones were read by immunoSEQ multiplex PCR, and TCRdb kept only the in-frame ones, dropping some. The data contain tens of thousands of clones, roughly 89% of them singletons. The sequenced material came from PBMCs or T cells enriched from blood (not recorded which). These receptors were collected from a woman in her forties or fifties with acute COVID-19.

The rearrangement uses TRBV15 and TRBJ2-7; 7 nucleotides match TRBD1. CDR3 length equals 12 residues. Germline trimming cut 5 bases from V and 2 bases from J; bases unmatched to any gene: 0. From germline, CDR1 is LNHNV and CDR2 YYDKDF (reference sequence). CDR3 DNA: TGTGCCACCAGCCAGGGGGCCTACGAGCAGTACTTC. Translation gives CATSQGAYEQYF.

This chain links TRBV27 with TRBJ2-7; 9 nucleotides line up with TRBD1. This CDR3 comprises 15 residues. The J segment lost 5 bases and the V segment lost 7 bases, leaving 12 bases of the junction unmatched. Germline V gene lookup returns CDR1 MNHEY and CDR2 SMNVEV (reference sequence). The CDR3 DNA reads as TGTGCCAGCACTTCTGGGACAGGGACAAGGCACGAGCAGTACTTC. It is translated as CASTSGTGTRHEQYF.

The chain links TRBV5-1 to TRBJ1-3; D gene uncertain. The V gene's germline CDR1 is SGHRS and CDR2 YFSETQ. V dropped 0 bases and J dropped 0 bases, with 4 bases sitting between them. CDR3 length equals 14 residues. The CDR3, as DNA: TGCGCCAGCAGCTTGGGCAGCTCTGGAAACACCATATATTTT. Its protein is CASSLGSSGNTIYF.

The chain uses TRBV7-9 and TRBJ2-4; tentative D call: TRBD2 (5 bases). The V and J ends lost 8 bases and 6 bases respectively, with 14 bases between them. CDR3 length: 13 residues. Germline V gene sequence: CDR1 SEHNR, CDR2 FQNEAQ (reference sequence). CDR3 sequence: CASGPPSGNIQYF. Here the CDR3 DNA reads TGTGCCAGCGGGCCTCCGAGCGGAAACATTCAGTACTTC.

This chain uses TRBV11-3 with TRBJ2-7; D is perhaps TRBD2 (6 bases). Deletions cut 5 bases from V and 3 bases from J, with 14 bases between. The germline gives CDR1 SGHNT, CDR2 YENEEA. This CDR3 spans 14 amino acids. The CDR3 DNA sequence: TGTGCCAGCAGCCCTCGACTGGGAGGCTACGAGCAGTACTTC. It yields the protein CASSPRLGGYEQYF.

This chain uses TRBV7-2 with TRBJ2-5; D perhaps matches TRBD1 (5 bases). This CDR3 is built from 13 residues. Trimming pared 5 bases from V and 8 bases from J, leaving 15 bases between. From germline, CDR1 is SGHTA and CDR2 FQGNSA. The CDR3 DNA follows: TGTGCCAGCAGCCCCGTGGCAAGGGGTACCCAGTACTTC. Amino acids: CASSPVARGTQYF.

On this clone: In the same sample, other DNA sequences code for this CDR3. The chain couples TRBV5-1 to TRBJ2-2; D is uncertain. Trimming stripped 1 base from V and 2 bases from J, with 6 bases between. Germline CDR1 and CDR2: SGHRS and YFSETQ. CDR3 size: 14 residues. DNA of the CDR3: TGCGCCAGCAGCTTGACGGGTAACACCGGGGAGCTGTTTTTT. Protein sequence: CASSLTGNTGELFF.

J is TRBJ1-4 and V is TRBV5-1; 8 bases match TRBD1. Germline V gene data show CDR1 as SGHRS and CDR2 as YFSETQ. The CDR3 length is 15 residues. With 4 bases clipped from V and 6 bases from J, the junction kept 8 bases outside the gene matches. Here the CDR3 reads CASSPDRGSDEKLFF. As DNA, the CDR3 is TGCGCCAGCAGCCCCGACAGGGGTTCCGATGAAAAACTGTTTTTT. The whole variable domain, remainder taken from reference TRBV5-1 and TRBJ1-4, is KAGVTQTPRYLIKTRGQQVTLSCSPISGHRSVSWYQQTPGQGLQFLFEYFSETQRNKGNFPGRFSGRQFSNSRSEMNVSTLELGDSALYLCASSPDRGSDEKLFFGSGTQLSVL.

This clone appeared a single time. This chain links TRBV27 with TRBJ1-1, with D unclear. CDR1 and CDR2 (germline): MNHEY, SMNVEV (reference sequence). The length of the CDR3 is 13 residues. V was clipped by 3 bases and J by 6 bases, with 11 bases between them. CDR3 bases: TGTGCCAGCAGTTTGAGGGAAGGAGCTGAAGCTTTCTTT. It codes for CASSLREGAEAFF.

The rearrangement uses TRBV7-8 and TRBJ1-1; tentatively, D is TRBD1 (6 bases). Germline CDR1 is SGHVS and CDR2 is FQNEAQ. There are 13 residues in the CDR3. The V end was cut by 6 bases, the J end by 2 bases, with 10 bases between. CDR3: CASRPGHNTEAFF. The CDR3 coding sequence is TGTGCCAGCAGGCCGGGACACAACACTGAAGCTTTCTTT.

V and J are TRBV6-5 and TRBJ2-7, with D maybe TRBD1 (5 bases). CDR1 is MNHEY and CDR2 is SVGAGI in the germline V gene. V lost 5 bases to trimming and J lost 0 bases, with 8 bases between them. The CDR3 runs to 13 residues. The CDR3 DNA reads as TGTGCCAGCAGTACAGGTAGCTCCTACGAGCAGTACTTC. Translation: CASSTGSSYEQYF.

The J gene is TRBJ2-3, the V gene TRBV6-5; 11 bases line up with TRBD1. CDR1 and CDR2 (germline): MNHEY, SVGAGI. The CDR3 contains 15 residues. Trimming cost V 6 bases and J 2 bases; bases outside gene matches: 4. In nucleotides, the CDR3 is TGTGCCAGCAGGGACAGGGGGCTTGTCACAGATACGCAGTATTTT. This translates into CASRDRGLVTDTQYF.

The chain has TRBV19 and TRBJ1-6, with D possibly TRBD1 on 5 matching bases. The germline gives CDR1 LNHDA, CDR2 SQIVND (reference sequence). This CDR3 is 15 amino acids long. Trimming left V 4 bases short and J 8 bases short, with 15 bases between. The CDR3 loop reads CASSRGEFHHSPLHF. In DNA form, the CDR3 reads TGTGCCAGTAGTAGGGGGGAATTCCACCATTCACCCCTCCACTTT. Full variable domain (missing parts from reference TRBV19 and TRBJ1-6): DGGITQSPKYLFRKEGQNVTLSCEQNLNHDAMYWYRQDPGQGLRLIYYSQIVNDFQKGDIAEGYSVSREKKESFPLTVTSAQKNPTAFYLCASSRGEFHHSPLHFGNGTRLTVT.

This sequence joins TRBV5-1 and TRBJ1-5; 7 bases match TRBD1. After removal of 3 bases from V and 6 bases from J, the junction contained 9 bases not matched to a gene. The CDR3 totals 15 residues. Germline values: CDR1 SGHRS, CDR2 YFSETQ. CDR3 loop: CASSSTGEVRQPQHF. CDR3 nucleotide sequence: TGCGCCAGCAGCTCCACAGGGGAGGTGCGTCAGCCCCAGCATTTT. Drawing the rest from reference TRBV5-1 and TRBJ1-5, the complete variable domain is KAGVTQTPRYLIKTRGQQVTLSCSPISGHRSVSWYQQTPGQGLQFLFEYFSETQRNKGNFPGRFSGRQFSNSRSEMNVSTLELGDSALYLCASSSTGEVRQPQHFGDGTRLSIL.

This clone was seen only a few times. V and J are TRBV13 and TRBJ2-7; 7 bases map to TRBD1. The CDR3 contains 14 residues. After removal of 6 bases from V and 5 bases from J, the junction contained 10 bases not matched to a gene. Germline V lookup: CDR1 PRHDT, CDR2 FYEKMQ (reference sequence). The CDR3, as DNA: TGTGCCAGCAGTCAGAAGACAGGGCACCACGAGCAGTACTTC. Amino acids: CASSQKTGHHEQYF.